A selection of T cell receptor beta chains follows, all from one sample in a study of CXCR3-negative and CXCR3-positive naive CD8 T cells. From the 5' RACE reads, TCRdb lists one entry per CDR3 protein and no DNA. The sample has some 64,000 distinct CDR3 sequences. The sequenced sample was naive CXCR3+ CD8+ T cells from blood. The receptor set was obtained from a human donor in good health. Some clones in this sample may be carry-over from other donors' samples. The CDR3 runs from the conserved cysteine through the conserved F or W. Each record gives: J gene, V gene, CDR3 protein.

>TRBJ2-7|TRBV12-3/TRBV12-4
CASSVGQGVRSYEQYF
>TRBJ2-3|TRBV29-1
CSVHESPTDTQYF
>TRBJ1-1|TRBV29-1
CSVEVENTEAFF
>TRBJ2-7|TRBV7-9
CASSPPGGPDYEQYF
>TRBJ2-1|TRBV28
CASSGRRISYNEQFF
>TRBJ2-1|TRBV7-8
CASSLAGRGQYNEQFF
>TRBJ2-2|TRBV20-1
CSARFPELPTTGELFF
>TRBJ2-2|TRBV5-1
CASSLIQGLTGELFF
>TRBJ1-2|TRBV29-1
CSAPGGHGYTF
>TRBJ2-7|TRBV6-5
CASSSWRQGAHSYEQYF
>TRBJ2-6|TRBV29-1
CSAVGTADRSGANVLTF
>TRBJ2-4|TRBV12-3/TRBV12-4
CASSPGGGPRVIQYF
>TRBJ1-5|TRBV7-9
CASSSTGGGGQPQHF
>TRBJ2-7|TRBV7-2
CASSFGQALYEQYF
>TRBJ1-2|TRBV9
CASSGRTGIGYGYTF
>TRBJ2-5|TRBV5-1
CASSLLGLAGDVGETQYF
>TRBJ2-7|TRBV15
CATSSNYEQYF
>TRBJ2-2|TRBV6-2/TRBV6-3
CASSPSGEGTGELFF
>TRBJ1-2|TRBV7-9
CASSLGFGGYTF
>TRBJ2-6|TRBV6-2/TRBV6-3
CASSESHSGANVLTF
>TRBJ2-3|TRBV29-1
CSVPGEGTDTQYF
>TRBJ2-7|TRBV28
CASSSLGGTGLREQYF
>TRBJ2-7|TRBV4-1
CASSQELAVYEQYF
>TRBJ2-1|TRBV20-1
CSARVLAVYNEQFF
>TRBJ2-5|TRBV20-1
CSAPREAGGAGETQYF
>TRBJ2-2|TRBV29-1
CSVETRDGNTGELFF
>TRBJ2-7|TRBV13
CASSPRLQGALGEQYF
>TRBJ2-7|TRBV11-1
CASSPYRDIAYEQYF
>TRBJ2-1|TRBV12-5
CASGHDTEQFF
>TRBJ2-1|TRBV15
CATSRERTGGLDEQFF
>TRBJ2-3|TRBV29-1
CSVAGGVLDTDTQYF
>TRBJ2-1|TRBV11-3
CASSSAQGRSYNEQFF
>TRBJ2-3|TRBV24-1
CATSDYRRQFPDTQYF
>TRBJ2-7|TRBV29-1
CSVVSDPEDSYEQYF
>TRBJ2-7|TRBV7-6
CASSLAGTPTYEQYF
>TRBJ2-7|TRBV4-2
CASSQGTSGEQYF
>TRBJ2-2|TRBV27
CASSSRYTGELFF
>TRBJ2-2|TRBV5-4
CASSTTPGQTNTGELFF
>TRBJ2-7|TRBV4-3
CASSQDVPGYYEQYF
>TRBJ1-2|TRBV28
CASSELWAGPNYGYTF
>TRBJ2-5|TRBV7-9
CASSLSSQGSTETQYF
>TRBJ2-1|TRBV5-1
CASSPGIYNEQFF
>TRBJ2-1|TRBV12-3/TRBV12-4
CASSLDTVRQFF
>TRBJ1-3|TRBV28
CASSLSGLQSSGNTIYF
>TRBJ1-1|TRBV4-2
CASLEAIAGNTEAFF
>TRBJ2-5|TRBV9
CASSVRDRELETQYF
>TRBJ2-2|TRBV7-9
CASSSTLSRPQDTGELFF
>TRBJ1-5|TRBV6-6
CASSSLRSNQPQHF
>TRBJ1-1|TRBV5-1
CASSFGTGITEAFF
>TRBJ2-5|TRBV7-8
CASSVKETQYF